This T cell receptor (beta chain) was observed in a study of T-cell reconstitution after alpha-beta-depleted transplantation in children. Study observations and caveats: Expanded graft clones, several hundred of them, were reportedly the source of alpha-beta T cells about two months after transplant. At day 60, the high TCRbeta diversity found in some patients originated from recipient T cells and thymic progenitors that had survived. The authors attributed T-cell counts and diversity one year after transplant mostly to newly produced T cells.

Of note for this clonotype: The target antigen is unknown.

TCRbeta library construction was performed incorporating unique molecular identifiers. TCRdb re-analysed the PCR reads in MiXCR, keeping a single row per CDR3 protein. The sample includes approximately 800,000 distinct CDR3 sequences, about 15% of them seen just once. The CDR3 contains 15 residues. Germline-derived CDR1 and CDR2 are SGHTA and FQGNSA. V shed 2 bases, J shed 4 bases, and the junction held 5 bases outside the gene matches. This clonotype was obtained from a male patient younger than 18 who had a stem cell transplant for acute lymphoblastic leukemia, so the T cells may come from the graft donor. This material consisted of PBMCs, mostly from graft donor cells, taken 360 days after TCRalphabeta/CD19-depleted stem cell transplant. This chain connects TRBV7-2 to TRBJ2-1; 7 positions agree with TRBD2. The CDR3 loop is CASSLSLAAYNEQFF. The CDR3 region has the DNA TGTGCCAGCAGCTTATCTCTAGCGGCGTACAATGAGCAGTTCTTC.